A single T cell receptor (beta chain) is shown here with its context. What it recognizes is unknown. Repertoires were generated with immunoSEQ multiplex PCR, while TCRdb's copy carries only in-frame clones and drops some. The table shows approximately 67,000 clones, with about nine tenths occurring only once. This entry belongs to a study of T cell responses to AZD1222 COVID-19 vaccine. For the study at large: Second-dose recipients at about 4 or about 12 weeks were treated as one pooled group.

Whole-study findings and limits: Repertoire collection took place solely once the T cell response had peaked.

Germline-derived CDR1 and CDR2 are SGHNT and YYREEE (reference sequence). Trimming took off 4 bases at V and 6 bases at J, with 13 bases between the two ends. This CDR3 comprises 13 residues. This receptor was obtained from an adult in good health. The V gene is TRBV5-4, the J gene TRBJ1-2; TRBD1 might be the D (6 bases). Sequenced here: peripheral blood, sampled on day 0 of AZD1222 vaccination. In DNA form, the CDR3 reads TGTGCCAGCAGCGCAACAGGGACGGATGGCTACACCTTC. This gives the protein CASSATGTDGYTF.